These 2 T cell receptor beta chains came from one sample sequenced in a study of blood T cell repertoires in COVID-19. Sequencing was performed with immunoSEQ multiplex PCR; in TCRdb, only in-frame clones are kept and a portion is missing. The sample contains roughly 360,000 clones, about 80% of which appear only once. The sample was peripheral blood. The receptor set was obtained from a human donor with acute or convalescent COVID-19. The donor label of this sample is uncertain.

This chain joins TRBV7-2 and TRBJ1-1; tentative D call: TRBD1 (5 bases). Germline CDR1 and CDR2: SGHTA and FQGNSA. This CDR3 is built from 15 residues. V lost 3 bases, J lost 1 base, and 12 bases lay in between. The CDR3, as DNA: TGTGCCAGCAGCTTCCGGCCCAGGGCGAACACTGAAGCTTTCTTT. This sequence encodes CASSFRPRANTEAFF.

This chain's CDR3 is CASSSLKDRGRAGELFF. CDR3 in DNA: TGTGCCAGCAGCTCCCTTAAAGACAGGGGTCGAGCCGGGGAGCTGTTTTTT. The rearrangement links TRBV28 to TRBJ2-2; 8 nucleotides line up with TRBD1. V lost 6 bases to trimming and J lost 6 bases; unmatched junction nucleotides: 15. From germline, CDR1 is MDHEN and CDR2 SYDVKM. The CDR3 loop spans 17 amino acids.